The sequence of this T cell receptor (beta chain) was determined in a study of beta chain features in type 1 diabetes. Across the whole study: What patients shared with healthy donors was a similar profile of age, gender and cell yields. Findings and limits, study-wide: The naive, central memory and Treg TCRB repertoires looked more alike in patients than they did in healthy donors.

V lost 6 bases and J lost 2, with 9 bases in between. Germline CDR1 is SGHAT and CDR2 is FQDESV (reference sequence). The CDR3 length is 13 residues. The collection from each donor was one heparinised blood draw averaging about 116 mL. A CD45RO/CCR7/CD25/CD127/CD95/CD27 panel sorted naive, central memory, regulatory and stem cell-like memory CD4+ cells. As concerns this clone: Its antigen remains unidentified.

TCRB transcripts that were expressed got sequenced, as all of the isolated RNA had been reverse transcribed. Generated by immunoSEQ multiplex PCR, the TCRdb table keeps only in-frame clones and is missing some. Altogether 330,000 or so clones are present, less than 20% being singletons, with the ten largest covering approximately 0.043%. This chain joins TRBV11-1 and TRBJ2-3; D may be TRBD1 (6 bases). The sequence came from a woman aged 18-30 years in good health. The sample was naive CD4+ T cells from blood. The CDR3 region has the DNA TGTGCCAGCAGGGACAGCTTCACAGATACGCAGTATTTT. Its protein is CASRDSFTDTQYF.